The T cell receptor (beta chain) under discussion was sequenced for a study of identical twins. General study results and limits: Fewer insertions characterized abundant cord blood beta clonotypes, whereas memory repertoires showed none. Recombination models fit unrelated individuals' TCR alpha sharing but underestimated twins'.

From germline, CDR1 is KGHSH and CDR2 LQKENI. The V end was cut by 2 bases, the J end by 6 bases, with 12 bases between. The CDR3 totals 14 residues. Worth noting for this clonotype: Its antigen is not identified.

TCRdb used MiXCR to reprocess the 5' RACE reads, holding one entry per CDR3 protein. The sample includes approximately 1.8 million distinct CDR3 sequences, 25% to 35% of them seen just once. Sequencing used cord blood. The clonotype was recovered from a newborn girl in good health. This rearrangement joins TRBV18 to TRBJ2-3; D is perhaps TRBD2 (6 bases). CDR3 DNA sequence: TGTGCCAGCTCACCATATGGAGGGTCGGATACGCAGTATTTT. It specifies CASSPYGGSDTQYF.